This TCR beta chain was identified during a study of cytomegalovirus exposure and HLA in healthy donors. Points from the study as a whole: Based on reports, TCR beta sequences accurately predicted HLA-A and HLA-B alleles for most subjects.

Remarks on this clone: Its antigen remains unknown.

Amplification used 60 Vbeta primers and 13 Jbeta primers. Original data processing: In a later analysis, 60 million to 90 million unique TCR beta chains included roughly 11 million shared by two or more donors. Data came from immunoSEQ multiplex PCR; TCRdb stores just in-frame clones and leaves some out. The V and J calls and clone size are taken from that table; D and trimming were inferred from the DNA. The sample includes 150,000 to 200,000 clones, around three quarters of them seen just once. V dropped 8 bases and J dropped 2 bases, with 10 bases sitting between them. The CDR3 has 13 amino acids. Germline CDR1 reads MNHNS; CDR2 reads SASEGT.

The sequenced sample was PBMCs. The V call is TRBV6-1, the J call TRBJ1-3; maybe TRBD1 (5 bases). The sequence came from a young woman in good health and CMV-seropositive. The CDR3 bases are TGTGCCAGCTCGGGGGTCCCTGGAAACACCATATATTTT. Translation gives CASSGVPGNTIYF.